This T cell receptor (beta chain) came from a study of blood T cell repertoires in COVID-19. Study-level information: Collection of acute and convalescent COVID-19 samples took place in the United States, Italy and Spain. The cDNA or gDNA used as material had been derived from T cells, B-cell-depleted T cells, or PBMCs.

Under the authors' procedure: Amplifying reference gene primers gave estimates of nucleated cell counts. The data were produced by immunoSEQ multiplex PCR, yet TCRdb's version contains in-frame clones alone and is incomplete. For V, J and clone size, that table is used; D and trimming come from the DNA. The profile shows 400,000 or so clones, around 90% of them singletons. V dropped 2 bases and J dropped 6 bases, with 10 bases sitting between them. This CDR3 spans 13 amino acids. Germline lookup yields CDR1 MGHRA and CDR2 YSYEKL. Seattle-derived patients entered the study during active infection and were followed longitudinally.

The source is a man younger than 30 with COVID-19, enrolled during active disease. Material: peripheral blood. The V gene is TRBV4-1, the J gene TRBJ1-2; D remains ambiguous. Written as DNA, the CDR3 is TGCGCCAGCAGCCAAAGTCGTTTAGATGGCTACACCTTC. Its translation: CASSQSRLDGYTF.